This T cell receptor (beta chain) is drawn from a study of blood T cell repertoires in COVID-19 (dated by TCRdb to the early 2020s). With respect to the entire study: Samples covering the acute and convalescent phases of COVID-19 were provided by collaborators in the United States, Italy and Spain. The material from the prospective study consisted of cDNA or gDNA derived from T cells, B-cell-depleted T cells, or PBMCs. The dataset comprised deeply sampled blood TCRbeta repertoires from subjects exposed to, actively infected with, or recovered from COVID-19. The repertoires were made available in a free public database intended to serve as a resource for research on the immune response to SARS-CoV-2. The samples were drawn from two sources: the first 160 participants of the ongoing ImmuneRACE study, and fewer than 1,500 subjects contributed by 6 global collaborators. A de-identified subject ID, COVID-19 status, age in years and sex were almost always included in the sample metadata. Where available, HLA class I and class II types were taken from metadata supplied by the sample provider and were not determined by assay-based typing. Points the paper makes about the study in general: Clinical and demographic metadata were provided uncurated, with the amount varying by source and participant.

With regard to this clone: No cognate antigen has been identified for it. Nothing much larger sits one base from this clone, and base qualities are not available.

TCRbeta CDR3 regions were amplified from genomic DNA using the immunoSEQ Assay, a bias-controlled multiplex PCR. On the authors' methods: Nucleated cell counts per sample were estimated from amplification of reference gene primers within the assay. To quantify the absolute abundance of each unique TCRbeta CDR3 rearrangement, sequence reads were collapsed and filtered. For each sample, productive Simpson clonality was calculated as the square root of Simpson's diversity index over productive rearrangements. Sourced from immuneACCESS, this table was stored by TCRdb with only in-frame sequences that have V and J called. A share of the clones is absent; for the studies checked, an unresolved V gene accounts for under half, and the remainder has no known explanation. V and J calls and clone size come straight from that table; D and trimming were deduced from the DNA. Recorded for this sample are approximately 440,000 clones; approximately 90% of them occurred a single time. The top ten clonotypes cover roughly 0.72% of the sample.

In the prospective study, participants were about 18 to 95 years old, resided in about 25 geographic areas of the United States, and were enrolled through a virtual design. In the prospective study, participants were assigned to cohorts based on the clinical history participants reported in a screening survey and a study questionnaire. Recovered participants in ImmuneRACE Cohort 3 were defined by two consecutive negative NP/OP PCR tests, clearance by a healthcare professional, or resolution of symptoms. In the prospective study, mobile phlebotomists collected whole blood, serum and a nasopharyngeal or oropharyngeal swab from each participant. Additional blood draws and questionnaires over an approximately 2-month period could optionally be provided by prospective study participants. Prospective study blood samples were shipped either frozen or at room temperature before DNA extraction. The TCR sequence derives from a young woman who had recovered from COVID-19. Sequenced: PBMCs or T cells enriched from blood (not recorded which).

The CDR3 reads CASSLSTGYNEQFF. The DNA is as follows: TGTGCCAGCAGTCTAAGTACAGGTTACAATGAGCAGTTCTTC. The sequence joins TRBV2 to TRBJ2-1; tentative D gene TRBD1, with 5 bases matching. The germline V gene provides CDR1 SNHLY and CDR2 FYNNEI. The CDR3 sequence holds 14 residues, the cysteine and phenylalanine included. This entry keeps only the CDR3 DNA: 42 bases, framed from base 1. V sheds 5 bases and J sheds 4 bases, leaving 12 bases between their ends.